These T cell receptor beta chains were read from a single sample in a study of response to subunit inactivated influenza vaccine. TCRdb reanalysed the RT-PCR reads using MiXCR and keeps one entry per CDR3 protein. The sample includes about 500,000 distinct CDR3 sequences, 13% of them seen just once. The material sequenced was PBMCs from blood, taken roughly 6 weeks after vaccination. Every receptor here comes from a man aged 45 to 65 who received an inactivated influenza vaccine. Both conserved end residues are part of each CDR3. Fields, in order: V gene, J gene, clone size, D gene, CDR3 protein, CDR3 DNA. A D gene is named only where the DNA matches it firmly. Expanded clones get a size class; other rows say once, few or many, or leave the size out.

V gene: TRBV28
J gene: TRBJ2-7
clone size: few
D gene: TRBD2
CDR3 protein: CASSTLAGGLYEQYF
CDR3 DNA: TGTGCCAGCAGTACACTAGCGGGAGGGCTCTACGAGCAGTACTTC

V gene: TRBV6-2/TRBV6-3
J gene: TRBJ2-3
clone size: -
D gene: TRBD2
CDR3 protein: CASSLLAVSTDTQYF
CDR3 DNA: TGTGCCAGCAGTCTACTAGCGGTCAGCACAGATACGCAGTATTTT

V gene: TRBV28
J gene: TRBJ2-5
clone size: few
D gene: TRBD1
CDR3 protein: CASRSQGAPETQYF
CDR3 DNA: TGTGCCAGCAGGTCACAGGGGGCGCCTGAGACCCAGTACTTC

V gene: TRBV29-1
J gene: TRBJ2-3
clone size: -
D gene: -
CDR3 protein: CSVTLMISTDTQYF
CDR3 DNA: TGCAGCGTTACACTCATGATCAGCACAGATACGCAGTATTTT

V gene: TRBV4-2
J gene: TRBJ2-7
clone size: -
D gene: -
CDR3 protein: CASSQNLGTYEQYF
CDR3 DNA: TGTGCCAGCAGCCAAAACTTAGGGACCTACGAGCAGTACTTC

V gene: TRBV12-3/TRBV12-4
J gene: TRBJ2-1
clone size: -
D gene: -
CDR3 protein: CASSVTGLNAGEQFF
CDR3 DNA: TGTGCCAGCAGTGTTACGGGACTCAACGCGGGTGAGCAGTTCTTC

V gene: TRBV4-3
J gene: TRBJ2-7
clone size: few
D gene: TRBD2
CDR3 protein: CASSQELAGGVLDEQYF
CDR3 DNA: TGCGCCAGCAGCCAAGAGCTAGCGGGAGGGGTCCTAGACGAGCAGTACTTC

V gene: TRBV7-2
J gene: TRBJ2-7
clone size: -
D gene: -
CDR3 protein: CASSNRTLREQYF
CDR3 DNA: TGTGCCAGCAGCAACCGGACGCTTAGAGAGCAGTACTTC

V gene: TRBV3-1
J gene: TRBJ2-7
clone size: -
D gene: -
CDR3 protein: CASSRAGQLYEQYF
CDR3 DNA: TGTGCCAGCAGCCGAGCGGGTCAACTCTACGAGCAGTACTTC

V gene: TRBV4-1
J gene: TRBJ1-5
clone size: many
D gene: TRBD1
CDR3 protein: CASRQTGTANQPQHF
CDR3 DNA: TGCGCCAGCAGACAAACCGGGACAGCCAATCAGCCCCAGCATTTT

V gene: TRBV20-1
J gene: TRBJ1-6
clone size: few
D gene: -
CDR3 protein: CSGRKADSPLHF
CDR3 DNA: TGCAGTGGGAGAAAGGCGGATTCACCCCTCCACTTT

V gene: TRBV7-2
J gene: TRBJ1-6
clone size: -
D gene: TRBD1
CDR3 protein: CASSLGGQGVNSPLHF
CDR3 DNA: TGTGCCAGCAGCTTAGGGGGACAGGGAGTCAATTCACCCCTCCACTTT

V gene: TRBV20-1
J gene: TRBJ2-7
clone size: -
D gene: TRBD1
CDR3 protein: CSAPRLTGYYEQYF
CDR3 DNA: TGCAGTGCCCCGCGACTGACAGGGTACTACGAGCAGTACTTC

V gene: TRBV9
J gene: TRBJ2-7
clone size: -
D gene: TRBD2
CDR3 protein: CASGQTSGSEQYF
CDR3 DNA: TGTGCCAGCGGACAGACTAGCGGGAGCGAGCAGTACTTC

V gene: TRBV12-3/TRBV12-4
J gene: TRBJ1-1
clone size: few
D gene: TRBD1
CDR3 protein: CASRADRGMNTEAFF
CDR3 DNA: TGTGCCAGCAGGGCGGACAGGGGTATGAACACTGAAGCTTTCTTT

V gene: TRBV3-1
J gene: TRBJ2-3
clone size: -
D gene: TRBD2
CDR3 protein: CATTSSGAAGDTQYF
CDR3 DNA: TGTGCCACCACTTCAAGCGGGGCGGCGGGAGATACGCAGTATTTT

V gene: TRBV20-1
J gene: TRBJ1-6
clone size: -
D gene: TRBD1
CDR3 protein: CSARGRGQNNSPLHF
CDR3 DNA: TGCAGTGCTAGAGGAAGGGGACAGAATAATTCACCCCTCCACTTT

V gene: TRBV7-2
J gene: TRBJ2-1
clone size: many
D gene: -
CDR3 protein: CASSPQELLGYNEQFF
CDR3 DNA: TGTGCCAGCAGCCCTCAGGAACTATTGGGCTACAATGAGCAGTTCTTC

V gene: TRBV7-2
J gene: TRBJ2-5
clone size: -
D gene: -
CDR3 protein: CASRPRNAENQYF
CDR3 DNA: TGTGCCAGCCGCCCTAGGAACGCGGAGAACCAGTACTTC

V gene: TRBV4-2
J gene: TRBJ1-5
clone size: -
D gene: -
CDR3 protein: CASSQRTGSNQPQHF
CDR3 DNA: TGTGCCAGCAGCCAGAGAACAGGGAGCAATCAGCCCCAGCATTTT

V gene: TRBV5-1
J gene: TRBJ2-1
clone size: few
D gene: TRBD2
CDR3 protein: CASSPAGVVNEQFF
CDR3 DNA: TGCGCCAGCAGCCCAGCGGGAGTTGTCAATGAGCAGTTCTTC

V gene: TRBV12-3/TRBV12-4
J gene: TRBJ2-5
clone size: many
D gene: -
CDR3 protein: CASSSRGVAETQYF
CDR3 DNA: TGTGCCAGCAGCTCAAGAGGAGTGGCGGAGACCCAGTACTTC

V gene: TRBV12-3/TRBV12-4
J gene: TRBJ2-5
clone size: few
D gene: TRBD1
CDR3 protein: CASSYAGTGEQETQYF
CDR3 DNA: TGTGCCAGCAGTTATGCCGGGACAGGGGAACAAGAGACCCAGTACTTC

V gene: TRBV20-1
J gene: TRBJ2-1
clone size: many
D gene: TRBD1
CDR3 protein: CSVPSDRENEQFF
CDR3 DNA: TGCAGTGTTCCGTCGGACAGGGAGAATGAGCAGTTCTTC

V gene: TRBV27
J gene: TRBJ2-7
clone size: -
D gene: -
CDR3 protein: CASSPMGTAHEQYF
CDR3 DNA: TGTGCCAGCAGTCCAATGGGGACTGCCCACGAGCAGTACTTC

V gene: TRBV20-1
J gene: TRBJ2-2
clone size: many
D gene: TRBD2
CDR3 protein: CSAFTGTSAGELFF
CDR3 DNA: TGCAGTGCTTTTACCGGGACTAGCGCCGGGGAGCTGTTTTTT

V gene: TRBV7-9
J gene: TRBJ2-7
clone size: few
D gene: -
CDR3 protein: CASSLDVGEQYF
CDR3 DNA: TGTGCCAGCAGCTTAGATGTCGGGGAGCAGTACTTC

V gene: TRBV28
J gene: TRBJ2-7
clone size: -
D gene: -
CDR3 protein: CASSLGQRQYF
CDR3 DNA: TGTGCCAGCAGTTTAGGCCAGCGGCAGTACTTC

V gene: TRBV24-1
J gene: TRBJ2-5
clone size: -
D gene: TRBD1
CDR3 protein: CATSDQDRGQETQYF
CDR3 DNA: TGTGCCACCAGTGACCAAGACAGGGGGCAAGAGACCCAGTACTTC

V gene: TRBV5-1
J gene: TRBJ1-4
clone size: -
D gene: -
CDR3 protein: CASSESRQERGKLFF
CDR3 DNA: TGCGCCAGCAGCGAAAGTAGACAGGAACGAGGAAAACTGTTTTTC

V gene: TRBV5-1
J gene: TRBJ2-5
clone size: few
D gene: -
CDR3 protein: CASSFSGQETQYF
CDR3 DNA: TGCGCCAGCAGCTTTTCAGGGCAAGAGACCCAGTACTTC

V gene: TRBV2
J gene: TRBJ2-2
clone size: once
D gene: TRBD2
CDR3 protein: CASRRLAGGNTGELFF
CDR3 DNA: TGTGCCAGCAGGCGACTAGCGGGGGGTAACACCGGGGAGCTGTTTTTT

V gene: TRBV2
J gene: TRBJ2-2
clone size: -
D gene: -
CDR3 protein: CASRKGNTGELFF
CDR3 DNA: TGTGCTAGCCGGAAGGGAAACACCGGGGAGCTGTTTTTT

V gene: TRBV4-3
J gene: TRBJ2-3
clone size: many
D gene: -
CDR3 protein: CASSQRNPDTQYF
CDR3 DNA: TGCGCCAGCAGCCAAAGGAACCCAGATACGCAGTATTTT

V gene: TRBV10-3
J gene: TRBJ2-1
clone size: few
D gene: -
CDR3 protein: CAITAFFSYNEQFF
CDR3 DNA: TGTGCCATCACGGCCTTCTTCTCCTACAATGAGCAGTTCTTC

V gene: TRBV5-1
J gene: TRBJ2-2
clone size: few
D gene: -
CDR3 protein: CASSSVAYTGELFF
CDR3 DNA: TGCGCCAGCAGCTCTGTCGCCTACACCGGGGAGCTGTTTTTT

V gene: TRBV20-1
J gene: TRBJ1-5
clone size: -
D gene: -
CDR3 protein: CSASPPYSNQPQHF
CDR3 DNA: TGCAGTGCTAGTCCACCTTATAGCAATCAGCCCCAGCATTTT

V gene: TRBV11-2
J gene: TRBJ1-2
clone size: -
D gene: TRBD1
CDR3 protein: CASSPGTGHGYTF
CDR3 DNA: TGTGCCAGCAGCCCGGGGACAGGACATGGCTACACCTTC

V gene: TRBV7-9
J gene: TRBJ2-4
clone size: -
D gene: -
CDR3 protein: CDSSLIGGAKNIQYF
CDR3 DNA: TGTGACAGCAGCCTTATCGGGGGAGCCAAAAACATTCAGTACTTC

V gene: TRBV5-5
J gene: TRBJ2-7
clone size: few
D gene: TRBD2
CDR3 protein: CASSSLLTSGRAYEQYF
CDR3 DNA: TGTGCCAGCAGCTCGCTCCTAACTAGCGGGAGGGCCTACGAGCAGTACTTC

V gene: TRBV11-2
J gene: TRBJ2-1
clone size: few
D gene: TRBD2
CDR3 protein: CASSLEGTIYNEQFF
CDR3 DNA: TGTGCCAGCAGCTTAGAGGGGACTATCTACAATGAGCAGTTCTTC

V gene: TRBV7-9
J gene: TRBJ1-2
clone size: few
D gene: TRBD1
CDR3 protein: CASSPLGGQAYGYTF
CDR3 DNA: TGTGCCAGCAGCCCACTTGGCGGACAGGCCTATGGCTACACCTTC